This is a list of T cell receptor beta chains from one sample in a study of CD8+CD57+ T cells in acquired aplastic anemia. Each CDR3 protein is one row after TCRdb ran MiXCR on the reads. The sample yields a few hundred thousand distinct CDR3 sequences, around 60% seen once. Material for sequencing was sorted CD4+, CD8+, or CD8+CD57+ T cells (not recorded which) from PBMCs. The source of these receptors is a human donor in good health. Both conserved end residues are part of each CDR3. D genes are given only for firm matches.

TRBJ1-1 - TRBV11-2 CASSLNRGGNTEAFF
TRBJ2-5 TRBD2 TRBV19 CASSIAASGGTETQYF
TRBJ2-7 TRBD2 TRBV7-9 CASSDGGRAQYEQYF
TRBJ2-7 TRBD2 TRBV7-6 CASSLSGGAYYEQYF
TRBJ2-3 TRBD2 TRBV20-1 CSARLAADTQYF
TRBJ2-7 - TRBV7-2 CASSLRGAWVNDEQYF
TRBJ1-4 - TRBV24-1 CATSDGGSEKLFF
TRBJ2-2 TRBD1 TRBV20-1 CSASTGDTGELFF
TRBJ2-7 TRBD1 TRBV2 CASGDRASYEQYF
TRBJ2-1 - TRBV2 CASTDSGPSYNEQFF
TRBJ2-7 TRBD1 TRBV20-1 CSARVGTGLVVGEQYF
TRBJ2-1 TRBD2 TRBV9 CASSGTSGAYNEQFF
TRBJ2-7 - TRBV20-1 CSASGRRPGYEQYF
TRBJ2-5 - TRBV7-2 CASSSSNQETQYF
TRBJ1-1 - TRBV2 CASNYREEAFF
TRBJ1-6 - TRBV6-4 CASRDGRTLNSPLHF
TRBJ2-3 TRBD2 TRBV4-3 CASSQIAGATDTQYF
TRBJ2-3 TRBD2 TRBV5-1 CASSTFGGGDTQYF
TRBJ2-1 - TRBV28 CASSRASSYNEQFF
TRBJ1-6 - TRBV3-2 CASSSAGGARNSPLHF
TRBJ2-3 TRBD2 TRBV7-3 CASSYLAGDTDTQYF
TRBJ2-7 - TRBV24-1 CATSDPPLEQYF
TRBJ1-5 - TRBV19 CASSIQSSNQPQHF
TRBJ1-1 - TRBV15 CATSEELNTEAFF
TRBJ2-7 - TRBV7-8 CASGVYNSYEQYF
TRBJ1-5 TRBD1 TRBV4-1 CASSQGTASNQPQHF
TRBJ1-5 - TRBV4-1 CASSQARGAGDQPQHF
TRBJ1-1 - TRBV2 CASRLGMNTEAFF
TRBJ2-2 - TRBV24-1 CATSGHVDTGELFF
TRBJ2-7 - TRBV6-1 CASSELADSSYEQYF
TRBJ1-2 TRBD1 TRBV12-3/TRBV12-4 CASSLGTGYDGYTF
TRBJ2-7 - TRBV19 CASGSYEQYF
TRBJ1-4 - TRBV25-1 CASRDRGATNEKLFF
TRBJ1-1 TRBD1 TRBV9 CASSVDQSGGAFF
TRBJ2-7 - TRBV14 CASSQGAGRPYEQYF
TRBJ2-3 - TRBV7-6 CASRGVSDTQYF
TRBJ2-3 - TRBV7-9 CASSPWDTDTQYF
TRBJ1-6 - TRBV7-8 CASRGAPSYSPLHF
TRBJ2-2 TRBD2 TRBV6-2/TRBV6-3 CGADGGTNTGELFF
TRBJ2-7 - TRBV7-2 CASSPPDYEQYF
TRBJ1-6 TRBD1 TRBV10-3 CASSYHYPGQGLNRPLHF
TRBJ2-7 - TRBV12-3/TRBV12-4 CASSGVGLSIFF
TRBJ1-5 - TRBV6-6 CASSTDTDSNQPQHF
TRBJ1-5 TRBD1 TRBV4-1 CASSQATGLDQPQHF
TRBJ2-7 - TRBV7-2 CASSASSYEQYF
TRBJ1-1 - TRBV7-3 CASSNTGGDTEAFF
TRBJ2-7 TRBD2 TRBV7-8 CASSPYGGASYEQYF
TRBJ2-7 TRBD1 TRBV7-2 CASSLGTGLSYEQYF
TRBJ1-5 - TRBV2 CASRTYSNQPQHF
TRBJ1-1 - TRBV27 CASSLSGRGEAFF
TRBJ1-1 - TRBV10-3 CAISEGILNTEAFF
TRBJ1-1 - TRBV19 CASSIGTGANTEAFF
TRBJ2-6 - TRBV7-8 CASSFAGRTEAF
TRBJ2-7 - TRBV20-1 CSAISSEGLGEQYF
TRBJ1-2 - TRBV19 CASSLYGTPDYGYTF
TRBJ2-7 - TRBV18 CASSPPDGYEQYF
TRBJ1-3 - TRBV9 CASSVGGSDGNTIYF
TRBJ2-7 TRBD2 TRBV10-3 CASTNYGGGRYEHYF